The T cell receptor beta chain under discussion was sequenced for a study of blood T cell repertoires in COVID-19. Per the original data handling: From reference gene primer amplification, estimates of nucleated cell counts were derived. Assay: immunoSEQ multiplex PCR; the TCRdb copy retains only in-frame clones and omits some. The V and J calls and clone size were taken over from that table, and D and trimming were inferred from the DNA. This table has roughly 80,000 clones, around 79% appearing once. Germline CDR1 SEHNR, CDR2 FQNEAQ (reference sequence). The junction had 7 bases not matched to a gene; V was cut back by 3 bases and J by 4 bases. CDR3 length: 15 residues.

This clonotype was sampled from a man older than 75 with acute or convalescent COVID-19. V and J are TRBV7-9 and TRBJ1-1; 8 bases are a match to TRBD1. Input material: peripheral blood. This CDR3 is CASSFAGQGGTEAFF. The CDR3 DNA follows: TGTGCCAGCAGCTTCGCTGGACAGGGAGGCACTGAAGCTTTCTTT.